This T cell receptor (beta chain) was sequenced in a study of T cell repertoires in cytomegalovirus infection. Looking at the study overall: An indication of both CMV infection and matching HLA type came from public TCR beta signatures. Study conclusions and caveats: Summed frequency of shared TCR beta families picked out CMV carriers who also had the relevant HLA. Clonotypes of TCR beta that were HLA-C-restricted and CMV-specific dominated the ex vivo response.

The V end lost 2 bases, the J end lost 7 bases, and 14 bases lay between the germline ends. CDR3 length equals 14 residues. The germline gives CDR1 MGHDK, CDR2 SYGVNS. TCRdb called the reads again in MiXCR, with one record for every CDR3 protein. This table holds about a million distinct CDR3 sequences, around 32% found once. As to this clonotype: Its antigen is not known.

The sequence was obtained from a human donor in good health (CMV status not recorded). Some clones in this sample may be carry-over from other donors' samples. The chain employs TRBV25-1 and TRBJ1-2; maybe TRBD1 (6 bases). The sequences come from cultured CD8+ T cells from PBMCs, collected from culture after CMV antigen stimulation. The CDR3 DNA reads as TGTGCCAGCAGTGAAGTGCGGGGGCCCGGTGGCTACACCTTC. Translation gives CASSEVRGPGGYTF.